The 4 T cell receptor beta chains reported below all come from one sample, sequenced in a study of OX40 agonist ivuxolimab in advanced cancers. Produced via immunoSEQ multiplex PCR; TCRdb's table is partial and in-frame only. The table records some 60,000 clones, 75% to 90% of them present only once. Sequenced here: CD4+ or CD8+ T cells sorted from blood, sampled in a trial of the OX40 agonist ivuxolimab. These receptors all come from an adult with an advanced solid tumor such as melanoma, head and neck, liver or kidney cancer.

The chain uses TRBV5-6 and TRBJ1-4; 8 nucleotides line up with TRBD1. V shed 2 bases and J 1 base; nucleotides not matched to a gene: 7. CDR1 is SGHDT, CDR2 YYEEEE, per germline. CDR3 length: 17 amino acids. The DNA of the CDR3 is TGTGCCAGCAGCTTCGGCCAGGGGGCGCGAACTAATGAAAAACTGTTTTTT. Its translation: CASSFGQGARTNEKLFF.

This chain connects TRBV7-8 to TRBJ2-2; D is undetermined. V shed 0 bases and J shed 5 bases, with 4 bases lying between them. The CDR3 loop spans 13 amino acids. Germline CDR1 and CDR2: SGHVS and FQNEAQ. The CDR3 sequence is CASSLAGTGELFF. CDR3 in DNA: TGTGCCAGCAGCTTAGCCGGGACCGGGGAGCTGTTTTTT.

This clone was detected a few times. This sequence joins TRBV19 and TRBJ2-1, with 8 bases fitting TRBD1. Germline V gives CDR1 LNHDA, CDR2 SQIVND (reference sequence). The CDR3 covers 13 residues. J was trimmed by 8 bases and V by 9 bases; bases with no gene match: 9. DNA for the CDR3: TGTGCCAGCTGCGGACAGGGCTGGCATGAGCAGTTCTTC. Translated, it gives CASCGQGWHEQFF.

V usage is TRBV5-1 and J usage is TRBJ1-6, with D tentatively TRBD1 (6 bases). The CDR3 has 15 amino acids. Trimming pared 4 bases from V and 7 bases from J, leaving 15 bases between. Germline CDR1 SGHRS, CDR2 YFSETQ. The CDR3 here is CASSRIQGQNSPLHF. The CDR3 bases are TGCGCCAGCAGCCGTATCCAGGGGCAGAATTCACCCCTCCACTTT.